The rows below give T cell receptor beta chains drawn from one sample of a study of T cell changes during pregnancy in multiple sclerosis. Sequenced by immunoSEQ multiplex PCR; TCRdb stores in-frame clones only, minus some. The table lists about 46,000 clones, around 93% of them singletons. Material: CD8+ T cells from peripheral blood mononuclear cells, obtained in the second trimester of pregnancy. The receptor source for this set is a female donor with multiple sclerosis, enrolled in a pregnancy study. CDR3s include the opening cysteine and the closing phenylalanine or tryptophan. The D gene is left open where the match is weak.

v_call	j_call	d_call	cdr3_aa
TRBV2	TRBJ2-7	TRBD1	CASSEGTGGFYEQYF
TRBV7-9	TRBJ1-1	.	CASNFGEGSTEAFF
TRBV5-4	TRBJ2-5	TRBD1	CASSLTDRGQETQYF
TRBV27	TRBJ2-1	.	CASSLTRQLVSYNEQFF
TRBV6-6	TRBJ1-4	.	CASSYPGEEKLFF
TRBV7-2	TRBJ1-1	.	CASSASLGGNTEAFF
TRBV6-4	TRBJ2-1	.	CASSDGAGPSEQFF
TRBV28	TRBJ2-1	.	CASSFGSLEGPTTNEQFF
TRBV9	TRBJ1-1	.	CASSAEGGGTNSTCTEAFF
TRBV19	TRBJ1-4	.	CASSIWGVPNEKLFF
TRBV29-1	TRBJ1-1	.	CSTPTGTEAFF
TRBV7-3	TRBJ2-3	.	CASSPTNTYPPDTQYF
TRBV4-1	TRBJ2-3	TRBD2	CASSQEGGSTDTQYF
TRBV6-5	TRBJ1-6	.	CASSYPPGGNSPLHF
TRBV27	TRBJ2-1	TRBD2	CASSSDLGLAYNEQFF
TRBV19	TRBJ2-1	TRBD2	CASSISGGAGNEQFF
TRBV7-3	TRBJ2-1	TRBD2	CASSLAGENEQFF
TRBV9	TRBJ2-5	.	CASSVGTGTGETQYF
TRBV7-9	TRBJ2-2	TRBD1	CASSLARQGITGELFF
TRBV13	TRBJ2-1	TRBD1	CASSSDRETNNEQFF
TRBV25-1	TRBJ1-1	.	CASSWTVDSEAFF
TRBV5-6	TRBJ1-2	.	CASSWGGSDGYTF